This is a list of T cell receptor beta chains from one sample in a study of OX40 agonist ivuxolimab in advanced cancers. Only in-frame clones appear in the TCRdb table, and some are missing; sequencing was by immunoSEQ multiplex PCR. The repertoire consists of about 76,000 clones, with roughly nine tenths occurring once and the leading ten covering 0.19%. Sequencing used CD4+ or CD8+ T cells sorted from blood, obtained in a trial of the OX40 agonist ivuxolimab. These receptors were collected from an adult with an advanced solid tumor such as melanoma, head and neck, liver or kidney cancer. The CDR3 runs from the conserved cysteine through the conserved F or W. D genes are given only for firm matches. A clone size is listed for some rows: how often the clone was seen (once, few, many), or a class if it is expanded.

size | D | J | length | V | CDR3 | DNA
. | . | TRBJ2-3 | 15 | TRBV6-1 | CASSGPTLSTDTQYF | TGTGCCAGCAGTGGTCCCACCCTAAGCACAGATACGCAGTATTTT
once | . | TRBJ1-2 | 15 | TRBV5-1 | CASSLAADSSYGYTF | TGCGCCAGCAGCTTGGCAGCCGACTCTTCCTATGGCTACACCTTC
. | . | TRBJ1-5 | 16 | TRBV11-3 | CASSTPGTSSNQPQHF | TGTGCCAGCAGCACCCCCGGGACCTCGAGCAATCAGCCCCAGCATTTT
. | . | TRBJ2-5 | 14 | TRBV10-3 | CAISESTGQETQYF | TGTGCCATCAGTGAGTCAACGGGTCAAGAGACCCAGTACTTC
. | TRBD2 | TRBJ2-1 | 15 | TRBV5-8 | CASSQRGGSYNEQFF | TGTGCCAGCTCCCAGCGGGGGGGATCCTACAATGAGCAGTTCTTC
. | . | TRBJ1-4 | 15 | TRBV7-2 | CASSLRAMGYEKLFF | TGTGCCAGCAGCTTAAGGGCTATGGGGTATGAAAAACTGTTTTTT
. | . | TRBJ1-1 | 13 | TRBV19 | CASSIDRRGEAFF | TGTGCCAGTAGTATCGATCGACGAGGTGAAGCTTTCTTT
once | TRBD1 | TRBJ2-2 | 16 | TRBV4-1 | CASSPRQGAGTGELFF | TGCGCCAGCAGCCCCAGACAGGGGGCTGGCACCGGGGAGCTGTTTTTT
. | . | TRBJ2-2 | 15 | TRBV7-6 | CASSLKRVAGPELFF | TGTGCCAGCAGCCTCAAGAGGGTGGCGGGACCAGAGCTGTTTTTT
. | . | TRBJ2-6 | 15 | TRBV9 | CASSVGISGANVLTF | TGTGCCAGCAGCGTAGGTATATCTGGGGCCAACGTCCTGACTTTC
. | . | TRBJ1-1 | 13 | TRBV7-9 | CASSLVEDTEAFF | TGTGCCAGCAGCTTAGTGGAGGACACTGAAGCTTTCTTT
once | . | TRBJ1-1 | 15 | TRBV15 | CATSRAETGAPEAFF | TGTGCCACCAGCAGAGCGGAGACGGGGGCGCCTGAAGCTTTCTTT
. | . | TRBJ2-1 | 16 | TRBV5-1 | CASSLARQGPGNEQFF | TGCGCCAGCAGCTTGGCCCGGCAGGGGCCGGGCAATGAGCAGTTCTTC
. | . | TRBJ2-7 | 14 | TRBV2 | CASSVTRDGGEQYF | TGTGCCAGCAGTGTAACTAGGGATGGAGGCGAGCAGTACTTC
. | TRBD1 | TRBJ2-7 | 14 | TRBV6-5 | CASSPRNRGYEQYF | TGTGCCAGCAGTCCGAGGAACAGGGGGTACGAGCAGTACTTC
. | . | TRBJ1-5 | 11 | TRBV7-9 | CASSPRPPQHF | TGTGCCAGCAGCCCACGACCCCCCCAGCATTTT
. | TRBD1 | TRBJ2-2 | 14 | TRBV18 | CASSGTGDTGELFF | TGTGCCAGCTCAGGAACAGGGGACACCGGGGAGCTGTTTTTT
once | TRBD1 | TRBJ2-7 | 16 | TRBV5-4 | CASSGGGGQGPLEWYF | TGTGCCAGCAGCGGGGGCGGGGGACAGGGGCCCCTCGAGTGGTACTTC
. | . | TRBJ2-5 | 11 | TRBV5-8 | CASSFIPTQYF | TGTGCCAGCAGCTTTATCCCGACCCAGTACTTC
. | TRBD1 | TRBJ2-3 | 15 | TRBV11-2 | CASSVEGAWGDTQYF | TGTGCCAGCAGCGTAGAGGGGGCTTGGGGAGATACGCAGTATTTT
. | . | TRBJ2-2 | 18 | TRBV7-9 | CASSLRVAGPADTGELFF | TGTGCCAGCAGCTTAAGAGTTGCCGGGCCCGCCGACACCGGGGAGCTGTTTTTT
few | . | TRBJ1-1 | 15 | TRBV27 | CASSLLRSGNTEAFF | TGTGCCAGCAGTTTATTGAGGTCGGGGAACACTGAAGCTTTCTTT
. | . | TRBJ1-1 | 13 | TRBV10-3 | CAISEPIDREAFF | TGTGCCATCAGTGAGCCGATCGACAGAGAAGCTTTCTTT
. | . | TRBJ2-3 | 14 | TRBV6-5 | CASTENSGADTQYF | TGTGCCAGCACCGAAAACTCCGGGGCAGATACGCAGTATTTT
. | . | TRBJ2-1 | 16 | TRBV5-1 | CASSTDSALSYNEQFF | TGCGCCAGCAGCACCGACAGTGCCCTTTCCTACAATGAGCAGTTCTTC
once | . | TRBJ2-5 | 13 | TRBV30 | CAWSRDSGETQYF | TGTGCCTGGAGTCGCGACAGCGGGGAGACCCAGTACTTC
. | . | TRBJ2-5 | 17 | TRBV5-1 | CATAAGIAGYAQETQYF | TGCGCCACCGCGGCGGGAATCGCGGGCTACGCACAAGAGACCCAGTACTTC
. | . | TRBJ1-2 | 14 | TRBV10-3 | CAISESITYYGYTF | TGTGCCATCAGTGAGTCGATAACTTACTATGGCTACACCTTC
. | . | TRBJ1-1 | 13 | TRBV28 | CASRWGANTEAFF | TGTGCCAGCAGGTGGGGAGCAAACACTGAAGCTTTCTTT
few | . | TRBJ1-1 | 11 | TRBV2 | CASRGGVIAFF | TGTGCCAGCAGGGGAGGGGTGATAGCTTTCTTT
. | . | TRBJ2-3 | 13 | TRBV5-4 | CASSSMGADTQYF | TGTGCCAGCAGCTCGATGGGGGCGGATACGCAGTATTTT
. | . | TRBJ2-5 | 15 | TRBV4-1 | CASSRGTPGGETQYF | TGCGCCAGCAGCCGCGGGACTCCCGGCGGAGAGACCCAGTACTTC
. | . | TRBJ2-1 | 17 | TRBV11-3 | CASSAKSGLSSYNEQFF | TGTGCCAGCAGCGCCAAAAGCGGACTAAGCTCCTACAATGAGCAGTTCTTC
. | . | TRBJ2-6 | 13 | TRBV9 | CASEAAGANVLTF | TGTGCCAGCGAGGCTGCCGGGGCCAACGTCCTGACTTTC
. | . | TRBJ2-5 | 11 | TRBV19 | CASSMGETQYF | TGTGCCAGTAGTATGGGAGAGACCCAGTACTTC
. | . | TRBJ1-1 | 14 | TRBV5-1 | CASSLVAENTEAFF | TGCGCCAGCAGCTTGGTAGCAGAAAACACTGAAGCTTTCTTT
. | TRBD1 | TRBJ2-7 | 15 | TRBV28 | CASSPILDRGPEQYF | TGTGCCAGCAGTCCAATACTCGACAGGGGGCCCGAGCAGTACTTC
few | TRBD2 | TRBJ2-7 | 16 | TRBV5-1 | CASSLKLSGAYYEQYF | TGCGCCAGCAGCTTGAAGCTTAGCGGGGCATACTACGAGCAGTACTTC
. | . | TRBJ2-7 | 17 | TRBV15 | CATSRDLTAGTAYEQYF | TGTGCCACCAGCAGAGATCTCACGGCGGGAACCGCGTACGAGCAGTACTTC
. | TRBD1 | TRBJ2-3 | 14 | TRBV5-5 | CASSGTAYTDTQYF | TGTGCCAGCAGCGGGACAGCGTACACAGATACGCAGTATTTT
once | TRBD1 | TRBJ1-1 | 15 | TRBV7-8 | CASSPRQGLNTEAFF | TGTGCCAGCAGCCCAAGACAGGGGCTGAACACTGAAGCTTTCTTT
. | . | TRBJ1-1 | 14 | TRBV15 | CATSRDLGGSEAFF | TGTGCCACCAGCAGAGATCTGGGCGGATCTGAAGCTTTCTTT
. | . | TRBJ1-5 | 15 | TRBV19 | CASSIGPGWNQPQHF | TGTGCCAGTAGTATTGGGCCAGGGTGGAATCAGCCCCAGCATTTT
once | TRBD1 | TRBJ1-4 | 15 | TRBV28 | CASSSPGQGYEKLFF | TGTGCCAGCAGTTCCCCGGGACAGGGGTATGAAAAACTGTTTTTT
. | . | TRBJ2-5 | 12 | TRBV6-6 | CASRRTPETQYF | TGTGCCAGCAGGCGAACCCCCGAGACCCAGTACTTC
. | . | TRBJ2-7 | 14 | TRBV6-5 | CASSYSGTADEQYF | TGTGCCAGCAGTTACTCAGGCACCGCCGACGAGCAGTACTTC
. | TRBD1 | TRBJ2-7 | 14 | TRBV19 | CASSLEDRVGEQYF | TGTGCCAGTAGTTTGGAGGACAGGGTGGGAGAGCAGTACTTC
. | TRBD1 | TRBJ2-3 | 16 | TRBV30 | CAWSPPGQGAPDTQYF | TGTGCCTGGAGTCCGCCGGGACAGGGGGCCCCAGATACGCAGTATTTT
. | . | TRBJ2-3 | 11 | TRBV5-1 | CASSLSDTQYF | TGCGCCAGCAGCTTGAGTGATACGCAGTATTTT
once | . | TRBJ2-7 | 12 | TRBV6-6 | CASRKEGLEQYF | TGTGCCAGCAGAAAGGAGGGCCTCGAGCAGTACTTC
. | . | TRBJ2-2 | 15 | TRBV9 | CASSVEPLNTGELFF | TGTGCCAGCAGCGTAGAGCCCCTGAACACCGGGGAGCTGTTTTTT
. | TRBD2 | TRBJ2-3 | 17 | TRBV19 | CASSSTTSGSRADTQYF | TGTGCCAGTAGTTCCACGACTAGCGGGAGCCGGGCAGATACGCAGTATTTT
. | . | TRBJ2-1 | 13 | TRBV29-1 | CSVGHFGGNEQFF | TGCAGCGTCGGCCACTTCGGTGGTAATGAGCAGTTCTTC
. | TRBD2 | TRBJ2-3 | 17 | TRBV5-1 | CASSPGLAGTSTDTQYF | TGCGCCAGCAGCCCCGGACTAGCGGGGACTAGCACAGATACGCAGTATTTT
. | . | TRBJ2-5 | 15 | TRBV9 | CASSVASTPGETQYF | TGTGCCAGCAGCGTAGCTAGTACTCCAGGGGAGACCCAGTACTTC
. | . | TRBJ2-2 | 14 | TRBV7-9 | CASSLWTNTGELFF | TGTGCCAGCAGCCTCTGGACTAACACCGGGGAGCTGTTTTTT
. | . | TRBJ2-1 | 15 | TRBV23-1 | CASSPPSGPYNEQFF | TGCGCCAGCAGTCCCCCCAGCGGGCCCTACAATGAGCAGTTCTTC
. | TRBD2 | TRBJ2-7 | 15 | TRBV5-5 | CASSLLLAGGGEQYF | TGTGCCAGCAGCTTGCTCCTAGCGGGGGGAGGTGAGCAGTACTTC